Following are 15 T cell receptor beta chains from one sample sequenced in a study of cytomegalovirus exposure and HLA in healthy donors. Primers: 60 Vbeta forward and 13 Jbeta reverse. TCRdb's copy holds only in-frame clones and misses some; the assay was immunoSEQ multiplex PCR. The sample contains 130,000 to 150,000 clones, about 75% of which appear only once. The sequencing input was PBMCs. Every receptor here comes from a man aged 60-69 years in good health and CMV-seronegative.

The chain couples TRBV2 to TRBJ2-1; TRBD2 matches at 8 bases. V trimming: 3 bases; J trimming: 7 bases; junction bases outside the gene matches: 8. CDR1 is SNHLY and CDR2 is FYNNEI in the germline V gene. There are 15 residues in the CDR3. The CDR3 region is CASSEGTSLLNEQFF. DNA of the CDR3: TGTGCCAGCAGTGAGGGGACTAGTCTTTTAAATGAGCAGTTCTTC.

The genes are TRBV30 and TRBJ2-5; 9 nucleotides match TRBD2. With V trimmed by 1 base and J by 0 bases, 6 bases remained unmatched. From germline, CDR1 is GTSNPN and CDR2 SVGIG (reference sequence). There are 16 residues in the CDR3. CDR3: CAWSGLASGDQETQYF. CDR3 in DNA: TGTGCCTGGAGTGGTCTGGCTAGCGGGGACCAAGAGACCCAGTACTTC.

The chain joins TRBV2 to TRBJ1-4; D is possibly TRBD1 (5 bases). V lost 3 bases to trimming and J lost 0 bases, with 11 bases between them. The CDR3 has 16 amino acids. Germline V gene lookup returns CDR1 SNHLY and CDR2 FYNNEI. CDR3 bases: TGTGCCAGCAGTGAGGGGGGAGAGGCAACTAATGAAAAACTGTTTTTT. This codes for CASSEGGEATNEKLFF.

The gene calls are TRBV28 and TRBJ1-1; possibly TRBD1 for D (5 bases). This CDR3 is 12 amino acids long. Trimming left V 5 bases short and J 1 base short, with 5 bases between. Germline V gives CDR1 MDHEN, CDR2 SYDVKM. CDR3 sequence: CASSQGNTEAFF. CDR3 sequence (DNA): TGTGCCAGCAGTCAGGGGAACACTGAAGCTTTCTTT. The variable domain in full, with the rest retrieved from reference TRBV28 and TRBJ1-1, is DVKVTQSSRYLVKRTGEKVFLECVQDMDHENMFWYRQDPGLGLRLIYFSYDVKMKEKGDIPEGYSVSREKKERFSLILESASTNQTSMYLCASSQGNTEAFFGQGTRLTVV.

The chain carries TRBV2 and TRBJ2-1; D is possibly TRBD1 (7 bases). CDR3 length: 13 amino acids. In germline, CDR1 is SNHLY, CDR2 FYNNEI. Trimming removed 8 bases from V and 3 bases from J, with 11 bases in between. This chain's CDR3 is CASGGTDYNEQFF. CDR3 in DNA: TGTGCCAGCGGGGGGACAGACTACAATGAGCAGTTCTTC.

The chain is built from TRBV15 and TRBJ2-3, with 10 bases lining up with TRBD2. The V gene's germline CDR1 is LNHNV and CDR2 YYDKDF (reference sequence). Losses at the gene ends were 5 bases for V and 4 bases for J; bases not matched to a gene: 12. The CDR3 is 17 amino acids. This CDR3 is CATSLPGAGGRADTQYF. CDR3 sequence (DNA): TGTGCCACCAGCCTCCCGGGAGCGGGAGGGCGTGCAGATACGCAGTATTTT.

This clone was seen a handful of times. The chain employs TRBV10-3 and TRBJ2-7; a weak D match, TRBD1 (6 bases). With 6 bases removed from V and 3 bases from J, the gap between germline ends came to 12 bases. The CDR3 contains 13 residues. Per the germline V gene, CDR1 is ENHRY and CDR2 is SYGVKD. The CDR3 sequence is CAIRRQDRYEQYF. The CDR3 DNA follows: TGTGCCATCAGAAGACAGGACCGCTACGAGCAGTACTTC.

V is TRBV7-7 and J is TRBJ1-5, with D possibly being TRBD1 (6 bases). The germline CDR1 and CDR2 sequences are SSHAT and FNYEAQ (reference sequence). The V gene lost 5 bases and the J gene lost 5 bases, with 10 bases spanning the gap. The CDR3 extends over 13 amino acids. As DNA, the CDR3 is TGTGCCAGCAGCAAGGACAGCGATCAGCCCCAGCATTTT. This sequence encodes CASSKDSDQPQHF.

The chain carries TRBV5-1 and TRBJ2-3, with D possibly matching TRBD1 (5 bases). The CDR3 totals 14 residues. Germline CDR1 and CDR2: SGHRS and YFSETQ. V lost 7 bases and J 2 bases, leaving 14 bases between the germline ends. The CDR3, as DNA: TGCGCCAGCTATTCACAGGTCCTCACAGATACGCAGTATTTT. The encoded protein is CASYSQVLTDTQYF.

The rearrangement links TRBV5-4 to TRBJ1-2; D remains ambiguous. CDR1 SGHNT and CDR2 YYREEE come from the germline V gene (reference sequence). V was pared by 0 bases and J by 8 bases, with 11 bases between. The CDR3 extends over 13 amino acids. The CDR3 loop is CASSLEGAGGYTF. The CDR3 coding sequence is TGTGCCAGCAGCTTGGAGGGAGCCGGCGGCTACACCTTC.

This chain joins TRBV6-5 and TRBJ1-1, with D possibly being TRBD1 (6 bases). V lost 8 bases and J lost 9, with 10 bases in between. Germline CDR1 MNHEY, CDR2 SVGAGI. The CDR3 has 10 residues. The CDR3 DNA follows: TGTGCCAGCTACGGACAGAAAGCTTTCTTT. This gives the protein CASYGQKAFF.

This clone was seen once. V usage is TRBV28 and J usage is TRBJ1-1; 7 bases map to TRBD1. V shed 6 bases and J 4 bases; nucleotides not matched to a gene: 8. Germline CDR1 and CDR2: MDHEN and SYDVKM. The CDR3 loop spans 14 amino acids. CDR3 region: CASSLRGAITEAFF. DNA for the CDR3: TGTGCCAGCAGCCTCAGGGGGGCGATCACTGAAGCTTTCTTT.

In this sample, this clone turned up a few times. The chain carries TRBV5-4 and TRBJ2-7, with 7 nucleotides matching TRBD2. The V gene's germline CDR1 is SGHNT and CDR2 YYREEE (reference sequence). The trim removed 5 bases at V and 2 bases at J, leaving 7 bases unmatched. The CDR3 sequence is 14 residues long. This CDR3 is CASSLPGLPYEQYF. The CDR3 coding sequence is TGTGCCAGCAGTCTACCGGGACTACCCTACGAGCAGTACTTC.

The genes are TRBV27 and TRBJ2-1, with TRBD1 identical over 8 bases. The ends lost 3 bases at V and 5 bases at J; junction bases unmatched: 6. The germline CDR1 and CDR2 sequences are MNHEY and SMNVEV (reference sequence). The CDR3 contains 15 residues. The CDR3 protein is CASSFQGAINNEQFF. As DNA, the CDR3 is TGTGCCAGCAGTTTTCAGGGGGCGATAAACAATGAGCAGTTCTTC.

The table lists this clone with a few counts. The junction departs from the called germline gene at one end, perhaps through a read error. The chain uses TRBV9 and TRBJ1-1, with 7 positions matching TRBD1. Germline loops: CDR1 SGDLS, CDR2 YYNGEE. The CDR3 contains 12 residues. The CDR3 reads CASSPTEQGQYF. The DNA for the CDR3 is TGTGCCAGCAGCCCTACTGAACAGGGACAGTACTTT.